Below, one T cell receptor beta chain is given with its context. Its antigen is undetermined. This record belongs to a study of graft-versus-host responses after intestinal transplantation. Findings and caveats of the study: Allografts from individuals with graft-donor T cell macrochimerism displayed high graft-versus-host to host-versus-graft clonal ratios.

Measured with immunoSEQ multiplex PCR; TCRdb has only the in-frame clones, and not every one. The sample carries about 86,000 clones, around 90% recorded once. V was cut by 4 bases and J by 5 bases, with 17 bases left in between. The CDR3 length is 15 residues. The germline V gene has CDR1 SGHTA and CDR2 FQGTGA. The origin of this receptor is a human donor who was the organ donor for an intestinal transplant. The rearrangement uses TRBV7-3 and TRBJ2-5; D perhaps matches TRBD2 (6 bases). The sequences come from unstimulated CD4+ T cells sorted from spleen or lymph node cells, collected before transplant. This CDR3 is CASSSGTRTGETQYF. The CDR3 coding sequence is TGTGCCAGCAGCTCCGGGACTCGGACGGGGGAGACCCAGTACTTC.